This TCR beta chain stems from a study of T cell clonotyping in hematopoietic cell transplantation. Samples: about 28 days before transplant, then days 30, 100 and 180 after. Measured with immunoSEQ multiplex PCR; TCRdb has only the in-frame clones, and not every one. The table records a few thousand clones, approximately 96% of them present only once. Whole-study results and caveats: Higher Inverse Simpson Index values in graft donor and pretransplant recipient predicted broader posttransplant TCR diversity. CD4 and CD8 repertoire contributions could not be separated without sorting. At the given depth, recipient repertoires were over 95% de novo clonotypes.

As concerns this clone: No antigen is known for it.

The CDR3 totals 14 residues. Per the germline V gene, CDR1 is SGHNT and CDR2 is YYREEE (reference sequence). Trimming removed 0 bases at V and 5 bases at J, with 6 bases between. This clonotype was obtained from a male patient aged 40-50 years who had an allogeneic stem cell transplant from a related donor, so the T cells may come from the graft donor. Some clones in this sample may be carry-over from other donors' samples. The chain has TRBV5-4 and TRBJ1-6; maybe TRBD1 (6 bases). Sequencing used PBMCs, obtained 100 days after allogeneic stem cell transplant. CDR3 coding DNA: TGTGCCAGCAGCTTGGACAGGGATAATTCACCCCTCCACTTT. Its protein is CASSLDRDNSPLHF.